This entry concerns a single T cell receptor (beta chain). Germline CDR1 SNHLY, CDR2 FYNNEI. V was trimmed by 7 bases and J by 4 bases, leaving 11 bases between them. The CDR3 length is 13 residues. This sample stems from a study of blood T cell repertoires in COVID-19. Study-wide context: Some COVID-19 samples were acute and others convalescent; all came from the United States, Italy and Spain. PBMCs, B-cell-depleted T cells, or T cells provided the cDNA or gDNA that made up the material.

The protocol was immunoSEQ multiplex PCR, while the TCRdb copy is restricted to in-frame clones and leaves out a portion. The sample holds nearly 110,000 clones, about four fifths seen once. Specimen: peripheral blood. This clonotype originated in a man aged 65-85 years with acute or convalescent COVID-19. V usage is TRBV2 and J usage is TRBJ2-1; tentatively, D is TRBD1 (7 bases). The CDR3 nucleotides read TGTGCCAGCAAGCAGGGGGGATACAATGAGCAGTTCTTC. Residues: CASKQGGYNEQFF. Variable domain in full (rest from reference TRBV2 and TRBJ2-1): EPEVTQTPSHQVTQMGQEVILRCVPISNHLYFYWYRQILGQKVEFLVSFYNNEISEKSEIFDDQFSVERPDGSNFTLKIRSTKLEDSAMYFCASKQGGYNEQFFGPGTRLTVL.